This passage covers 30 T cell receptor beta chains from one sample sequenced in a study of blood T cell repertoires in COVID-19. Profiling relied on immunoSEQ multiplex PCR, and the TCRdb table lists in-frame clones only, not all of them. The sample yields 250,000 to 300,000 clones, roughly 85% seen once. The specimen was peripheral blood. These receptors were obtained from a man aged 50 to 59 with active or convalescent COVID-19.

This clone occurred many times. The chain employs TRBV3-1 (or the pseudogene TRBV3-2) and TRBJ2-7, with 7 bases lining up with TRBD1. Trimming took 1 base from V and 2 from J; bases not matched to a gene: 14. The CDR3 runs to 18 residues. Germline loops: CDR1 LGHDT, CDR2 YNNKEL (reference sequence). In nucleotides, the CDR3 is TGTGCCAGCAGCCAAGCGAGACCGACAGGGACGAGGGCCTACGAGCAGTACTTC. Its translation is CASSQARPTGTRAYEQYF.

The J gene is TRBJ1-1, the V gene TRBV7-9; 7 bases are shared with TRBD1. Germline V gives CDR1 SEHNR, CDR2 FQNEAQ (reference sequence). The CDR3 loop spans 15 amino acids. With V trimmed by 5 bases and J by 5 bases, 11 bases remained unmatched. The CDR3: CASSPPRQGTTEAFF. Written as DNA, the CDR3 is TGTGCCAGCAGCCCCCCCCGACAGGGTACAACTGAAGCTTTCTTT.

The chain carries TRBV18 and TRBJ1-1; TRBD1 aligns across 7 bases. Trimming cost V 6 bases and J 2 bases; bases outside gene matches: 9. Germline V gene data show CDR1 as KGHSH and CDR2 as LQKENI. The CDR3 has 15 amino acids. This CDR3 is CASSQTGQLNTEAFF. CDR3 sequence (DNA): TGTGCCAGCTCCCAAACGGGACAGTTAAACACTGAAGCTTTCTTT.

The genes are TRBV23-1 and TRBJ2-3, with a tentative D call TRBD1 (5 bases). TRBV23-1 is reported as an ORF; its role is uncertain. Trimming took off 0 bases at V and 2 bases at J, with 21 bases between the two ends. The CDR3 length is 19 residues. CDR3 sequence: CASSQSNSKAGRITDTQYF. DNA of the CDR3: TGCGCCAGCAGTCAATCAAACTCTAAGGCAGGGCGAATCACAGATACGCAGTATTTT.

The V call is TRBV28, the J call TRBJ2-2, with 13 bases fitting TRBD2. CDR1 is MDHEN, CDR2 SYDVKM, per germline. V lost 6 bases, J lost 6 bases, and 4 bases stayed unmatched. The CDR3 contains 15 residues. This CDR3 is CASSPTSGRAGELFF. The CDR3, as DNA: TGTGCCAGCAGCCCTACTAGCGGGAGGGCCGGGGAGCTGTTTTTT. The variable domain in full, with the rest retrieved from reference TRBV28 and TRBJ2-2, is DVKVTQSSRYLVKRTGEKVFLECVQDMDHENMFWYRQDPGLGLRLIYFSYDVKMKEKGDIPEGYSVSREKKERFSLILESASTNQTSMYLCASSPTSGRAGELFFGEGSRLTVL.

This clone has just one count. The chain couples TRBV7-9 to TRBJ2-1; 8 bases line up with TRBD1. V dropped 8 bases and J dropped 15; count of bases not matched to a gene: 15. The CDR3 runs 13 residues. Per germline, CDR1 SEHNR and CDR2 FQNEAQ (reference sequence). In DNA, the CDR3 is TGTGCCAGCGATATGGGACAGGACCTCGAACGGTTCTTC. Translating gives CASDMGQDLERFF.

V gene TRBV28 combines with J gene TRBJ2-7; 11 bases match TRBD2. The CDR3 has 14 residues. Germline V CDR1 and CDR2: MDHEN, SYDVKM. V was pared by 6 bases and J by 3 bases, with 4 bases of the junction left unmatched. CDR3 region: CASRDGTSGYEQYF. The DNA of the CDR3 is TGTGCCAGCAGGGATGGGACTAGCGGCTACGAGCAGTACTTC.

V gene TRBV5-1 combines with J gene TRBJ2-3; 7 bases are shared with TRBD1. The CDR3 is made up of 15 amino acids. In germline, CDR1 is SGHRS, CDR2 YFSETQ. Trimming took 0 bases from V and 1 from J; bases not matched to a gene: 2. The CDR3 DNA sequence: TGCGCCAGCAGCTTGGGACAGGGCCGCACAGATACGCAGTATTTT. It yields the protein CASSLGQGRTDTQYF.

This chain links TRBV7-2 with TRBJ1-2; the D is unclear. V was pared by 1 base and J by 2 bases, with 11 bases between. CDR1 and CDR2 (germline): SGHTA, FQGNSA. The CDR3 spans 15 residues. DNA for the CDR3: TGTGCCAGCAGCTTAGTCTCCGGGAACAACTATGGCTACACCTTC. As protein: CASSLVSGNNYGYTF.

The chain is built from TRBV3-1 (or the pseudogene TRBV3-2) and TRBJ2-1; weak D call: TRBD1 (5 bases). The V end lost 3 bases, the J end lost 13 bases, and 13 bases lay between the germline ends. CDR1 LGHDT and CDR2 YNNKEL come from the germline V gene (reference sequence). The CDR3 extends over 12 amino acids. The CDR3 DNA sequence: TGTGCCAGCAGCCAGGGCAGGGTTCATCAGTTCTTC. Its protein is CASSQGRVHQFF.

This chain connects TRBV2 to TRBJ2-7; 13 nucleotides line up with TRBD2. Germline V gene lookup returns CDR1 SNHLY and CDR2 FYNNEI. V shed 5 bases and J 3 bases; nucleotides not matched to a gene: 10. CDR3 size: 17 residues. This CDR3 is CASSTGLAGELRYEQYF. The CDR3 DNA reads TGTGCCAGCAGTACAGGACTAGCGGGAGAACTCCGCTACGAGCAGTACTTC.

J is TRBJ2-2 and V is TRBV4-1, with a tentative D call TRBD2 (6 bases). The CDR3 has 17 amino acids. In germline, CDR1 is MGHRA, CDR2 YSYEKL. V lost 0 bases and J lost 6, with 17 bases in between. DNA of the CDR3: TGCGCCAGCAGCCAAGAAAGGGGTGGAGGGCCCGCCGGGGAGCTGTTTTTT. Protein product: CASSQERGGGPAGELFF.

The rearrangement links TRBV10-2 to TRBJ1-5, with D maybe TRBD1 (6 bases). Trimming removed 1 base at V and 2 bases at J, with 21 bases between. This CDR3 has 19 residues. Looked up from germline, CDR1 is WSHSY and CDR2 is SAAADI. The CDR3 DNA reads as TGCGCCAGCAGTGAGTTGTCCGGGAACCAGGGGAGACGCAATCAGCCCCAGCATTTT. It codes for CASSELSGNQGRRNQPQHF.

J is TRBJ2-5 and V is TRBV27; D possibly corresponds to TRBD2 (5 bases). Per germline, CDR1 MNHEY and CDR2 SMNVEV (reference sequence). Trimming cost V 8 bases and J 6 bases, with 10 bases left between them. The CDR3 runs to 11 residues. This CDR3 is CASGGRQTQYF. In DNA form, the CDR3 reads TGTGCCAGCGGCGGGCGCCAGACCCAGTACTTC.

The chain is built from TRBV19 and TRBJ1-1, with D unclear. The length of the CDR3 is 13 residues. The germline gives CDR1 LNHDA, CDR2 SQIVND (reference sequence). Deletions cut 3 bases from V and 1 base from J, with 6 bases between. The CDR3: CASSMARNTEAFF. The CDR3 DNA reads as TGTGCCAGTAGTATGGCACGGAACACTGAAGCTTTCTTT.

The J gene is TRBJ2-5, the V gene TRBV7-8; 15 bases are shared with TRBD2. The CDR3 is 16 residues long. In germline, CDR1 is SGHVS, CDR2 FQNEAQ. With 5 bases clipped from V and 5 bases from J, the junction kept 6 bases outside the gene matches. CDR3 loop: CASSPGTSGGRETQYF. CDR3 in DNA: TGTGCCAGCAGCCCTGGGACTAGCGGGGGGAGGGAGACCCAGTACTTC.

The chain joins TRBV14 to TRBJ2-7; weak D call: TRBD1 (6 bases). The germline CDR1 and CDR2 sequences are SGHDN and FVKESK. The CDR3 extends over 13 amino acids. V dropped 1 base and J dropped 6 bases, with 10 bases sitting between them. The CDR3 DNA reads TGTGCCAGCAGCCAAGTCATAGGGGGCGAGCAGTACTTC. It encodes CASSQVIGGEQYF.

V usage is TRBV19 and J usage is TRBJ2-2; TRBD1 matches at 8 bases. Germline CDR1 is LNHDA and CDR2 is SQIVND (reference sequence). CDR3 length equals 16 residues. V was clipped by 5 bases and J by 1 base; unmatched bases: 6. CDR3 sequence reads: CASSASGTGNTGELFF. The CDR3 nucleotides read TGTGCCAGTAGTGCCTCCGGGACAGGGAACACCGGGGAGCTGTTTTTT.

The chain carries TRBV11-3 and TRBJ1-1; D is unresolved. CDR3 length: 14 amino acids. The germline gives CDR1 SGHNT, CDR2 YENEEA. V was clipped by 1 base and J by 1 base, with 7 bases between them. The CDR3 DNA reads TGTGCCAGCAGCTTAGGAGCGTCGAACACTGAAGCTTTCTTT. Its protein product is CASSLGASNTEAFF.

The rearrangement joins TRBV3-1 (or the pseudogene TRBV3-2) to TRBJ2-7; TRBD1 agrees at 7 bases. V lost 1 base to trimming and J lost 6 bases; unmatched junction nucleotides: 12. The germline V gene encodes CDR1 LGHDT and CDR2 YNNKEL (reference sequence). This CDR3 has 16 residues. In nucleotides, the CDR3 is TGTGCCAGCAGCCAAGGGGGACCGACAGGGAACCTCGAGCAGTACTTC. Its protein product is CASSQGGPTGNLEQYF.

V usage is TRBV5-6 and J usage is TRBJ2-1, with a tentative D call TRBD1 (5 bases). V lost 0 bases to trimming and J lost 9 bases, with 13 bases between them. This CDR3 has 14 residues. The germline V gene has CDR1 SGHDT and CDR2 YYEEEE. Here the CDR3 reads CASSLDWGRGEQFF. The CDR3 DNA reads TGTGCCAGCAGCTTGGATTGGGGTAGGGGTGAGCAGTTCTTC.

This chain links TRBV28 with TRBJ2-7, with 8 bases matching TRBD1. Per the germline V gene, CDR1 is MDHEN and CDR2 is SYDVKM. With 6 bases clipped from V and 0 bases from J, the junction kept 4 bases outside the gene matches. This CDR3 contains 14 residues. CDR3 amino acids: CASSSGTGSYEQYF. The CDR3 DNA is TGTGCCAGCAGCTCCGGGACAGGCTCCTACGAGCAGTACTTC.

V and J are TRBV12-3 or TRBV12-4 and TRBJ2-2; possible D gene TRBD2, 5 bases. The length of the CDR3 is 13 residues. V dropped 5 bases and J dropped 4 bases, with 8 bases sitting between them. CDR3 nucleotides: TGTGCCAGCAGTGAGGGTGTCACCGGGGAGCTGTTTTTT. It is translated as CASSEGVTGELFF.

This clone has a single count. The chain links TRBV11-2 to TRBJ2-2; D unresolved. CDR3 length: 19 amino acids. Between the trimmed V and J ends, which lost 2 bases and 3 bases, there was a span of 22 bases. The germline V gene has CDR1 SGHAT and CDR2 FQNNGV. The CDR3 DNA follows: TGTGCCAGCAGCTTAACCACTATGGCGGCGATAAGGTACACCGGGGAGCTGTTTTTT. This translates into CASSLTTMAAIRYTGELFF.

This chain links TRBV28 with TRBJ1-4; the D is unclear. Germline loops: CDR1 MDHEN, CDR2 SYDVKM. Between the trimmed V and J ends, which lost 5 bases and 7 bases, there was a span of 14 bases. The CDR3 loop spans 14 amino acids. CDR3 nucleotides: TGTGCCAGCAGTCAACTGAGTGGGAGTGAAAAACTGTTTTTT. Translated, it gives CASSQLSGSEKLFF. The entire variable domain, with the rest obtained from reference TRBV28 and TRBJ1-4, is as follows: DVKVTQSSRYLVKRTGEKVFLECVQDMDHENMFWYRQDPGLGLRLIYFSYDVKMKEKGDIPEGYSVSREKKERFSLILESASTNQTSMYLCASSQLSGSEKLFFGSGTQLSVL.

The CDR3, as DNA: TGTGCCAGCAGTAGGCAGGGGGCTGAAGCTTTCTTT. Its translation: CASSRQGAEAFF. The chain combines TRBV12-3 or TRBV12-4 with TRBJ1-1, with 7 bases lining up with TRBD1. The V gene end was trimmed by 5 bases and the J gene end by 6 bases; junction bases not matched to a gene: 3. This CDR3 has 12 residues.

This clone showed up just once. The V and J genes are TRBV24-1 and TRBJ1-2; D possibly corresponds to TRBD1 (5 bases). V was pared by 1 base and J by 5 bases, with 10 bases between. The CDR3 is made up of 14 amino acids. Germline CDR1 reads KGHDR; CDR2 reads SFDVKD. CDR3 nucleotides: TGTGCCACCAGTGATTTTCCGGGGGGATATGGCTACACCTTC. Its translation is CATSDFPGGYGYTF.

Points on this clone: The germline gene is not matched at one end of the junction; a read error may be the cause. The chain has TRBV12-5 and TRBJ2-5; 9 nucleotides match TRBD1. The germline gives CDR1 LGHNT, CDR2 FRNRAP. The CDR3 contains 13 residues. The CDR3 DNA reads TGTGCTAGTGGCGCCTCGGGGACAGGGCGACGGGACTTC. This translates into CASGASGTGRRDF. Together with reference TRBV12-5 and TRBJ2-5, the CDR3 gives the full variable domain: DARVTQTPRHKVTEMGQEVTMRCQPILGHNTVFWYRQTMMQGLELLAYFRNRAPLDDSGMPKDRFSAEMPDATLATLKIQPSEPRDSAVYFCASGASGTGRRDFGPGTRLLVL.

The chain carries TRBV6-2 or TRBV6-3 and TRBJ2-3, with TRBD1 matching over 7 bases. The J segment lost 6 bases and the V segment lost 6 bases, leaving 3 bases of the junction unmatched. The CDR3 sequence is 12 residues long. The germline gives CDR1 MNHEY, CDR2 SVGEGT. CDR3 nucleotides: TGTGCCAGCAGCCACAGGGGTGATACGCAGTATTTT. This translates into CASSHRGDTQYF.

The chain uses TRBV27 and TRBJ2-5; 9 bases agree with TRBD1. The CDR3 totals 16 residues. V trimming: 2 bases; J trimming: 4 bases; junction bases outside the gene matches: 8. Germline lookup yields CDR1 MNHEY and CDR2 SMNVEV (reference sequence). Here the CDR3 reads CASSLSLQGAGETQYF. CDR3 bases: TGTGCCAGCAGTTTAAGCCTACAGGGGGCGGGAGAGACCCAGTACTTC.